Included here is one TCR beta chain sequence, with context. Clones were read by immunoSEQ multiplex PCR, and TCRdb kept only the in-frame ones, dropping some. The data contain around 70,000 clones, around 90% of them singletons. The sample is drawn from a study of T cell changes during pregnancy in multiple sclerosis. The germline CDR1 and CDR2 sequences are MNHEY and SMNVEV (reference sequence). Trimming left V 5 bases short and J 10 bases short, with 23 bases between. CDR3 length: 16 amino acids. The J gene is TRBJ1-4, the V gene TRBV27; D possibly corresponds to TRBD1 (6 bases). This specimen was peripheral blood, taken in the second trimester of pregnancy. The sequence came from a female donor with multiple sclerosis, enrolled in a pregnancy study. The DNA of the CDR3 is TGTGCCAGCAGTGGGGTTGAAGGGGGTCAACGGGGAAAACTGTTTTTT. It encodes CASSGVEGGQRGKLFF.